This T cell receptor (beta chain) was sequenced in a study of cytomegalovirus exposure and HLA in healthy donors. This CDR3 comprises 17 residues. Germline V gives CDR1 SGHTA, CDR2 FQGNSA. V was pared by 1 base and J by 5 bases, with 18 bases between. Use of 60 Vbeta and 13 Jbeta primers characterized the PCR. TCRdb's copy holds only in-frame clones and misses some; the assay was immunoSEQ multiplex PCR. The sample gives fewer than 140,000 clones, approximately 85% of which show up once; more than 1.5% is in the top ten. The V gene is TRBV7-2, the J gene TRBJ1-3, with a tentative D call TRBD1 (5 bases). The clonotype was recovered from a man aged 45-65 years in good health and CMV-seronegative. The material sequenced was PBMCs. CDR3 coding DNA: TGTGCCAGCAGCTTAGGGGGGACGGGGGGAAGGCGAAACACCATATATTTT. Protein product: CASSLGGTGGRRNTIYF. Combining the CDR3 with reference TRBV7-2 and TRBJ1-3 gives the whole variable domain GAGVSQSPSNKVTEKGKDVELRCDPISGHTALYWYRQSLGQGLEFLIYFQGNSAPDKSGLPSDRFSAERTGGSVSTLTIQRTQQEDSAVYLCASSLGGTGGRRNTIYFGEGSWLTVV.